The TCR beta chain under discussion was sequenced for a study of patients and donors after allogeneic stem cell transplantation. The ends were cut back, 0 bases at V and 1 base at J, with 9 bases in the middle. The CDR3 runs to 15 residues. The germline gives CDR1 SGHTA, CDR2 FQGTGA. Using its own MiXCR run on the RT-PCR reads, TCRdb lists one record per CDR3 protein. The sample holds 900,000 to 1,000,000 distinct CDR3 sequences; more than 15% are singletons and the top ten take 5% to 7.5%. The clonotype originates from a human donor who was either an allogeneic HSCT recipient or a stem cell or donor lymphocyte infusion donor (not recorded which). It is not recorded whose cells these are; they may come from a transplant donor. The genes are TRBV7-3 and TRBJ1-1; D might be TRBD1 (6 bases). Sequences were obtained from blood, either unsorted or a sorted T cell fraction (not recorded which). CDR3 loop: CASSLTRDKNTEAFF. The CDR3 nucleotides read TGTGCCAGCAGCTTAACCCGGGACAAGAACACTGAAGCTTTCTTT.